This T cell receptor (beta chain) was identified during a study of shared clonotypes between healthy human individuals. With regard to this clone: What it recognizes is unknown.

The data were produced by immunoSEQ multiplex PCR, yet TCRdb's version contains in-frame clones alone and is incomplete. The sample holds 450,000 to 650,000 clones, roughly 72% seen once. Genomic DNA, for the unsorted samples, came from about 90 million PBMCs. V lost 5 bases and J 2 bases, leaving 18 bases between the germline ends. Germline V gene lookup returns CDR1 SGHTA and CDR2 FQGNSA. The CDR3 contains 16 residues. The study, taken as a whole, reports: In this cohort, only blood was sampled, and tissue repertoires likely differ.

The V call is TRBV7-2, the J call TRBJ2-5, with D tentatively TRBD1 or TRBD2 (5 bases each). The clonotype comes from a woman in her forties in good health. Some clones in this sample may be carry-over from other donors' samples. Input material: PBMCs. The CDR3 protein is CASSLGVVRGQETQYF. DNA for the CDR3: TGTGCCAGCAGCCTCGGGGTAGTGAGGGGACAAGAGACCCAGTACTTC.